What follows are 32 T cell receptor beta chains derived from one specimen sequenced in a study of CD8+ T cells in alopecia areata. CD4+ cells obtained from a few patients were subjected to sorting into CD25+CD127- cells. RNA was extracted and reverse transcribed into cDNA as the sequencing template. Produced via immunoSEQ multiplex PCR; TCRdb's table is partial and in-frame only. The sample shows roughly 40,000 clones, over 50% of them seen only once. Sequencing was performed on CD4+ Tregs sorted from blood. The receptors were sampled from a human donor with alopecia areata.

The V call is TRBV30, the J call TRBJ2-5; no firm D call. V shed 5 bases and J shed 1 base, with 11 bases lying between them. The CDR3 has 13 amino acids. Germline values: CDR1 GTSNPN, CDR2 SVGIG (reference sequence). Here the CDR3 reads CAWSHGSQETQYF. CDR3 nucleotides: TGTGCCTGGTCGCACGGCAGCCAAGAGACCCAGTACTTC.

A few counts support this clone. The identical CDR3 is also encoded by other nucleotide sequences in the sample. The rearrangement uses TRBV29-1 and TRBJ2-7; D might be TRBD1 or TRBD2, each matching 5 bases. Germline loops: CDR1 SQVTM, CDR2 ANQGSEA. The germline V and J ends were trimmed by 4 bases and 9 bases, with 13 bases remaining between them. This CDR3 has 11 amino acids. CDR3 in amino acids: CSVGMRGGQYF. DNA for the CDR3: TGCAGCGTTGGGATGAGGGGTGGGCAGTACTTC.

A note on this clone: The same CDR3 is also encoded by other DNA sequences in this sample. The chain links TRBV29-1 to TRBJ1-2, with D maybe TRBD1 (6 bases). CDR1 is SQVTM, CDR2 ANQGSEA, per germline. The CDR3 is 11 residues long. V lost 4 bases to trimming and J lost 4 bases, with 7 bases between them. CDR3 protein: CSVGQVYGYTF. CDR3 nucleotide sequence: TGCAGCGTTGGACAGGTCTATGGCTACACCTTC.

There are a few counts of this clone. The gene calls are TRBV4-3 and TRBJ2-3, with D perhaps matching TRBD2 (5 bases). The germline V and J ends were trimmed by 5 bases and 6 bases, with 15 bases remaining between them. The CDR3 runs 14 residues. Germline V gene lookup returns CDR1 LGHNA and CDR2 YSLEER. CDR3 in DNA: TGCGCCAGCAGCACTAGGTCACCACCGGATACGCAGTATTTT. As protein: CASSTRSPPDTQYF.

The CDR3 is CASSLVRGAQYF. As DNA, the CDR3 is TGTGCCAGCAGCTTAGTCCGGGGGGCGCAGTATTTT. The chain links TRBV5-6 to TRBJ2-3, with TRBD2 identical over 7 bases. This CDR3 is built from 12 residues. Germline-derived CDR1 and CDR2 are SGHDT and YYEEEE. V dropped 2 bases and J dropped 10; count of bases not matched to a gene: 4.

This chain connects TRBV14 to TRBJ2-6; 9 bases fit TRBD1. Looked up from germline, CDR1 is SGHDN and CDR2 is FVKESK. This CDR3 is built from 18 residues. Trimming at V came to 4 bases and at J to 2 bases, leaving 9 bases not matched to a gene. The DNA for the CDR3 is TGTGCCAGCAGCCCCGGTTTAGGACAGGGGACTGGGGCCAACGTCCTGACTTTC. Residues: CASSPGLGQGTGANVLTF.

The chain employs TRBV5-1 and TRBJ2-1, with D tentatively TRBD1 (6 bases). The V end was cut by 4 bases, the J end by 4 bases, with 9 bases between. This CDR3 spans 13 amino acids. Germline CDR1 SGHRS, CDR2 YFSETQ. CDR3 protein: CASSLGTYNEQFF. The CDR3 DNA reads TGCGCCAGCAGCCTCGGGACATACAATGAGCAGTTCTTC.

The rearrangement uses TRBV18 and TRBJ2-1; 8 bases are shared with TRBD2. Germline V CDR1 and CDR2: KGHSH, LQKENI. Unmatched junction bases numbered 0, after V lost 2 bases and J lost 6 bases. The CDR3 length is 13 residues. CDR3 amino acids: CASSPSGGNEQFF. In DNA form, the CDR3 reads TGTGCCAGCTCACCAAGCGGGGGCAATGAGCAGTTCTTC.

V usage is TRBV27 and J usage is TRBJ1-1; possibly TRBD1 for D (5 bases). CDR3 size: 12 residues. Trimming removed 6 bases from V and 7 bases from J, with 12 bases in between. CDR1 is MNHEY and CDR2 is SMNVEV in the germline V gene (reference sequence). Here the CDR3 reads CASSRNRREAFF. In DNA form, the CDR3 reads TGTGCCAGCAGCCGTAACAGGCGTGAAGCTTTCTTT.

The V and J genes are TRBV28 and TRBJ2-3, with 7 bases matching TRBD2. The V gene end was trimmed by 9 bases and the J gene end by 6 bases; junction bases not matched to a gene: 15. This CDR3 has 15 amino acids. Germline assignment: CDR1 MDHEN and CDR2 SYDVKM. The CDR3 DNA reads as TGTGCCAGTCGGTTAGCGGGTGCCGGCGGGGATACGCAGTATTTT. Protein: CASRLAGAGGDTQYF.

The V and J genes are TRBV4-1 and TRBJ2-7; tentative D call: TRBD1 (6 bases). The CDR3 is made up of 16 amino acids. Germline V gene lookup returns CDR1 MGHRA and CDR2 YSYEKL. Trimming stripped 0 bases from V and 3 bases from J, with 15 bases between. The CDR3 is CASSQDLIRGVYEQYF. CDR3 nucleotide sequence: TGCGCCAGCAGCCAAGATCTCATCAGGGGAGTCTACGAGCAGTACTTC.

The rearrangement links TRBV6-5 to TRBJ1-2; D ambiguous. Germline CDR1 MNHEY, CDR2 SVGAGI. CDR3 size: 15 residues. Trimming took off 2 bases at V and 4 bases at J, with 14 bases between the two ends. The CDR3 DNA reads as TGTGCCAGCAGTTACATCCCCGGAGGCAGCTATGGCTACACCTTC. Translation gives CASSYIPGGSYGYTF.

The chain links TRBV5-1 to TRBJ2-1, with 7 bases identical to TRBD2. The trim removed 6 bases at V and 10 bases at J, leaving 13 bases unmatched. This CDR3 region has 14 residues. The germline CDR1 and CDR2 sequences are SGHRS and YFSETQ. The CDR3, as DNA: TGCGCCAGCACCGCCGGAGCGGGGCATAACGAGCAGTTCTTC. Translated, it gives CASTAGAGHNEQFF.

The J gene is TRBJ1-3, the V gene TRBV7-9; TRBD1 might be the D (5 bases). CDR1 SEHNR and CDR2 FQNEAQ come from the germline V gene (reference sequence). The CDR3 extends over 17 amino acids. V lost 2 bases and J lost 0, with 14 bases in between. CDR3 amino acids: CASSLPPPGSSGNTIYF. CDR3 nucleotide sequence: TGTGCCAGCAGCTTACCACCACCAGGGAGCTCTGGAAACACCATATATTTT.

The chain is built from TRBV29-1 and TRBJ2-5; no clear D gene. The CDR3 has 12 residues. Trimming shortened V by 5 bases and J by 5 bases, and 12 bases separated the two germline ends. Germline CDR1 is SQVTM and CDR2 is ANQGSEA. The CDR3 here is CSVLPDGETQYF. The CDR3 DNA follows: TGCAGCGTTCTTCCGGACGGGGAGACCCAGTACTTC.

V usage is TRBV19 and J usage is TRBJ1-5, with 7 bases lining up with TRBD1. J was trimmed by 6 bases and V by 4 bases; bases with no gene match: 0. Germline V gene data show CDR1 as LNHDA and CDR2 as SQIVND (reference sequence). The CDR3 length is 12 residues. The CDR3 DNA follows: TGTGCCAGTAGTAACAGGGGTCAGCCCCAGCATTTT. Translating it yields CASSNRGQPQHF. The variable domain in full, completed from reference TRBV19 and TRBJ1-5, reads DGGITQSPKYLFRKEGQNVTLSCEQNLNHDAMYWYRQDPGQGLRLIYYSQIVNDFQKGDIAEGYSVSREKKESFPLTVTSAQKNPTAFYLCASSNRGQPQHFGDGTRLSIL.

The rearrangement links TRBV7-9 to TRBJ1-1; D remains ambiguous. CDR3 length: 13 residues. V was clipped by 2 bases and J by 0 bases, with 4 bases between them. Per the germline V gene, CDR1 is SEHNR and CDR2 is FQNEAQ (reference sequence). In nucleotides, the CDR3 is TGTGCCAGCAGCTTACGGCTGAACACTGAAGCTTTCTTT. Its translation: CASSLRLNTEAFF.

This chain uses TRBV9 with TRBJ2-3; 8 bases match TRBD1. In germline, CDR1 is SGDLS, CDR2 YYNGEE. V shed 4 bases, J shed 2 bases, and the junction held 6 bases outside the gene matches. CDR3 length equals 15 residues. The CDR3 DNA reads as TGTGCCAGCAGCCTGTGGACAGGGCCCACAGATACGCAGTATTTT. It yields the protein CASSLWTGPTDTQYF.

The chain joins TRBV18 to TRBJ2-1; a possible D gene is TRBD2 (6 bases). CDR1 is KGHSH, CDR2 LQKENI, per germline. Trimming pared 0 bases from V and 6 bases from J, leaving 15 bases between. The CDR3 loop spans 16 amino acids. CDR3 sequence reads: CASSPPSGVRANEQFF. In nucleotides, the CDR3 is TGTGCCAGCTCACCACCTAGCGGTGTGAGGGCCAATGAGCAGTTCTTC.

In this sample, this clone turned up a few times. V gene TRBV7-2 combines with J gene TRBJ1-4; no clear D gene. Looked up from germline, CDR1 is SGHTA and CDR2 is FQGNSA. Between the trimmed V and J ends, which lost 2 bases and 0 bases, there was a span of 10 bases. The length of the CDR3 is 16 residues. The DNA for the CDR3 is TGTGCCAGCAGCTTATCCCCGGTAGCAACTAATGAAAAACTGTTTTTT. It codes for CASSLSPVATNEKLFF.

The chain couples TRBV7-9 to TRBJ2-3; the D gene is possibly TRBD2 (5 bases). Germline V gives CDR1 SEHNR, CDR2 FQNEAQ (reference sequence). The CDR3 consists of 12 residues. V shed 5 bases and J shed 6 bases, with 9 bases lying between them. The CDR3 loop is CASSGPGDTQYF. In DNA form, the CDR3 reads TGTGCCAGCAGCGGACCGGGGGATACGCAGTATTTT.

The V and J genes are TRBV30 and TRBJ1-5; 8 bases line up with TRBD1. Germline V CDR1 and CDR2: GTSNPN, SVGIG (reference sequence). The CDR3 totals 16 residues. The V segment lost 4 bases and the J segment 1 base; nucleotides outside the gene matches: 9. Here the CDR3 DNA reads TGTGCCTGGACCCCCAGGGGGCTGTTCAGCAATCAGCCCCAGCATTTT. Its protein is CAWTPRGLFSNQPQHF.

This clone was counted only a few times. The chain recombines TRBV7-9 with TRBJ1-6; tentatively, D is TRBD1 (5 bases). V shed 6 bases and J shed 6 bases, with 12 bases lying between them. This CDR3 has 14 residues. Germline lookup yields CDR1 SEHNR and CDR2 FQNEAQ (reference sequence). CDR3 amino acids: CASRWDGSNSPLHF. In DNA, the CDR3 is TGTGCCAGCAGATGGGACGGAAGTAATTCACCCCTCCACTTT. Using reference TRBV7-9 and TRBJ1-6 for the parts outside the CDR3, the full variable domain is DTGVSQNPRHKITKRGQNVTFRCDPISEHNRLYWYRQTLGQGPEFLTYFQNEAQLEKSRLLSDRFSAERPKGSFSTLEIQRTEQGDSAMYLCASRWDGSNSPLHFGNGTRLTVT.

A few counts support this clone. The V gene is TRBV7-9, the J gene TRBJ2-5, with 7 bases lining up with TRBD2. This CDR3 is 14 amino acids long. Germline trimming cut 5 bases from V and 4 bases from J; bases unmatched to any gene: 7. Looked up from germline, CDR1 is SEHNR and CDR2 is FQNEAQ (reference sequence). CDR3 in amino acids: CASSVLSGGETQYF. In nucleotides, the CDR3 is TGTGCCAGCAGCGTTCTTTCGGGGGGAGAGACCCAGTACTTC.

CDR3 coding DNA: TGCAGCGTTGGGGATACTGAAGCTTTCTTT. It yields the protein CSVGDTEAFF. The chain uses TRBV29-1 and TRBJ1-1; D not resolved. V was clipped by 4 bases and J by 5 bases, with 5 bases between them. The CDR3 contains 10 residues. Germline CDR1 SQVTM, CDR2 ANQGSEA.

This sequence joins TRBV28 and TRBJ2-4, with D possibly being TRBD2 (5 bases). CDR3 size: 17 residues. V was cut by 4 bases and J by 6 bases, with 22 bases left in between. The germline CDR1 and CDR2 sequences are MDHEN and SYDVKM. This CDR3 is CASSSRLRHSGLNIQYF. The CDR3 nucleotides are TGTGCCAGCAGTTCTCGACTACGACACAGCGGATTAAACATTCAGTACTTC.

This clone showed up just a few times. The chain recombines TRBV27 with TRBJ2-3; D might be TRBD1 (6 bases). V shed 7 bases and J shed 1 base, with 18 bases lying between them. The CDR3 has 16 residues. Germline V gene data show CDR1 as MNHEY and CDR2 as SMNVEV (reference sequence). CDR3 in DNA: TGTGCCAGCAAGAAACAGGGACCTGTCCGCACAGATACGCAGTATTTT. The encoded protein is CASKKQGPVRTDTQYF.

The rearrangement joins TRBV2 to TRBJ2-7; TRBD2 agrees at 10 bases. The CDR3 sequence is 12 residues long. Germline V gene data show CDR1 as SNHLY and CDR2 as FYNNEI. V dropped 8 bases and J dropped 6; count of bases not matched to a gene: 4. This CDR3 is CASQREGFEQYF. In DNA form, the CDR3 reads TGTGCCAGCCAGCGGGAGGGCTTCGAGCAGTACTTC.

The rearrangement joins TRBV7-6 to TRBJ2-3; TRBD2 aligns across 8 bases. Germline values: CDR1 SGHVS, CDR2 FNYEAQ. J lost 4 bases, V lost 5 bases, and 17 bases had no gene match. The CDR3 totals 18 residues. This CDR3 reads CASSMLYSGALPPDTQYF. For the CDR3, the DNA is TGTGCCAGCAGCATGCTGTATAGCGGGGCCCTCCCCCCAGATACGCAGTATTTT.

The V call is TRBV7-9, the J call TRBJ1-2; no clear D. The germline V and J ends were trimmed by 3 bases and 8 bases, with 16 bases remaining between them. Germline values: CDR1 SEHNR, CDR2 FQNEAQ (reference sequence). The length of the CDR3 is 14 residues. CDR3 region: CASSFLFTQAGYTF. CDR3 nucleotide sequence: TGTGCCAGCAGCTTTCTATTCACCCAGGCCGGCTACACCTTC.

The chain has TRBV7-8 and TRBJ2-6, with D unresolved. Trimming stripped 5 bases from V and 0 bases from J, with 11 bases between. Germline lookup yields CDR1 SGHVS and CDR2 FQNEAQ. The CDR3 is 16 amino acids. The DNA for the CDR3 is TGTGCCAGCAGCCGCCCTCTGAGCTCTGGGGCCAACGTCCTGACTTTC. Translated, it gives CASSRPLSSGANVLTF.

This clone was recorded only once. The rearrangement uses TRBV5-8 and TRBJ2-7; D is undetermined. Trimming took 0 bases from V and 0 from J, leaving 7 bases between them. Germline-derived CDR1 and CDR2 are SGHTS and YDEGEE. The CDR3 totals 14 residues. The DNA of the CDR3 is TGTGCCAGCAGCTTGGCAGGCCTCTCCTACGAGCAGTACTTC. Its translation is CASSLAGLSYEQYF.